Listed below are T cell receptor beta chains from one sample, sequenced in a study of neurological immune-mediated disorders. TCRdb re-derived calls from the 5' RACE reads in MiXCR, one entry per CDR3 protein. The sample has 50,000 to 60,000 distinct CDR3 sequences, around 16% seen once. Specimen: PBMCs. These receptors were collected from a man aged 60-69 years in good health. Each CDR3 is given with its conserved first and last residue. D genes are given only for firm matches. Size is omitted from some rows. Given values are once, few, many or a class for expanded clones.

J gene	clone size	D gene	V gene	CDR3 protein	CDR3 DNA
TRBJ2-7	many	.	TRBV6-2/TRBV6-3	CASSFHPGVGYVYEQYF	TGTGCCAGCAGTTTCCATCCGGGGGTGGGGTACGTCTACGAGCAGTACTTC
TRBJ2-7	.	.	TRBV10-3	CAISESSGGVYSYEQYF	TGTGCCATCAGTGAGTCTAGCGGAGGGGTTTACTCCTACGAGCAGTACTTC
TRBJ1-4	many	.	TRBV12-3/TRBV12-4	CASRRTVEKLFF	TGTGCCAGCAGGCGGACAGTCGAAAAACTGTTTTTT
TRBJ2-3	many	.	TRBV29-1	CSVLSGTGTDTQYF	TGCAGCGTTTTGAGCGGAACCGGCACAGATACGCAGTATTTT
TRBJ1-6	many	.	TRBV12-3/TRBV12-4	CASSPSRGENSPLHF	TGTGCCAGCTCGCCGAGCAGGGGCGAAAATTCACCCCTCCACTTT
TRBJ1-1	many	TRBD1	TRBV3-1	CASSRRPGQGTEAFF	TGTGCCAGCAGCCGCAGACCGGGACAGGGTACTGAAGCTTTCTTT
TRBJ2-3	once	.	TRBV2	CARRGFTDTKYF	TGTGCCAGAAGGGGGTTCACAGATACGAAGTATTTT
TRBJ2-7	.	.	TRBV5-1	CASSLPPTVSYEQYF	TGCGCCAGCAGCTTGCCACCGACAGTATCCTACGAGCAGTACTTC
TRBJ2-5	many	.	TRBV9	CASSVEETQYF	TGTGCCAGCAGCGTAGAAGAGACCCAGTACTTC
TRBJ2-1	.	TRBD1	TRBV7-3	CASSQGQGLPNYNGQFF	TGTGCCAGCAGCCAAGGACAGGGCCTTCCTAACTACAATGGGCAGTTCTTC
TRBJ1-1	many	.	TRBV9	CASSVGTGTEAFF	TGTGCCAGCAGCGTAGGGACGGGCACTGAAGCTTTCTTT
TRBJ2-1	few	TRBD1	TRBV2	CASRGQGLSNEQFF	TGTGCCAGCAGAGGACAGGGGCTATCCAATGAGCAGTTCTTC
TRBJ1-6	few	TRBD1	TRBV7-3	CASSLIDRGKSPLHF	TGTGCCAGCAGCTTAATAGACAGGGGAAAATCACCCCTCCACTTT
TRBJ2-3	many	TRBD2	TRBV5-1	CASSLVPSGSSTDTQYF	TGCGCCAGCAGCTTGGTCCCTAGCGGGAGTTCCACAGATACGCAGTATTTT
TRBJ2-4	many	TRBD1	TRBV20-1	CSARDSRTGFTNIQYF	TGCAGTGCTAGAGATTCTCGGACAGGATTTACAAACATTCAGTACTTC
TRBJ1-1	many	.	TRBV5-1	CASSLFGGVNTEAFF	TGCGCCAGCAGCTTATTCGGGGGGGTGAACACTGAAGCTTTCTTT
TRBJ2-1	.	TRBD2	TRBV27	CVSGWTSGRGGEQFF	TGTGTCAGCGGGTGGACTAGCGGGAGAGGCGGTGAGCAGTTCTTC
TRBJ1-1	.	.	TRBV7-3	CASSRGPNTEAFF	TGTGCCAGCAGTAGGGGCCCGAACACTGAAGCTTTCTTT
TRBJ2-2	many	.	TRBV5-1	CASSFDSSTGELFF	TGCGCCAGCAGCTTCGACTCATCCACCGGGGAGCTGTTTTTT
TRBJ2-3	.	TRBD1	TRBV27	CTSSLLGQGSSQADTQFF	TGTACCAGCAGTTTATTAGGACAGGGCTCGAGTCAGGCAGATACGCAGTTTTTT
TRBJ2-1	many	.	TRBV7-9	CASSGSRGLSYNEQFF	TGTGCCAGCAGCGGATCCCGGGGGCTGTCCTACAATGAGCAGTTCTTC
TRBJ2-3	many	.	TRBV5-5	CASSFGLQGDTQYF	TGTGCCAGCAGCTTTGGTCTCCAGGGAGATACGCAGTATTTT
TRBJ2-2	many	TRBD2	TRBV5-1	CASSREGLDTGELFF	TGCGCCAGCAGCCGGGAGGGCCTGGACACCGGGGAGCTGTTTTTT
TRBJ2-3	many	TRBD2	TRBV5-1	CASSSGRGTGTRGDTQYF	TGCGCCAGCAGCTCGGGCCGCGGAACCGGGACTAGGGGAGATACGCAGTATTTT
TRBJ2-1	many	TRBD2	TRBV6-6	CASSLTSGYNEQFF	TGTGCCAGCAGTTTGACTAGCGGGTACAATGAGCAGTTCTTC
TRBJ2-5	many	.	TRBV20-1	CSSSVQETQYF	TGCAGTTCTAGCGTTCAAGAGACCCAGTACTTC
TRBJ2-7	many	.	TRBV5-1	CASSLGTAPYEQYF	TGCGCCAGCAGCCTTGGGACGGCCCCCTACGAGCAGTACTTC
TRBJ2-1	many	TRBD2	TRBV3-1	CASSRGLAGEQFF	TGTGCCAGCAGCAGGGGCTTAGCGGGCGAGCAGTTCTTC
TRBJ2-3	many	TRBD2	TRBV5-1	CASSLRVGGADTQYF	TGCGCCAGCAGCCTTCGTGTGGGGGGGGCAGATACGCAGTATTTT
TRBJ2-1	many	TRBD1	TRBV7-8	CASSLIIGVARGLNNEQFF	TGTGCCAGCAGCTTGATCATCGGTGTGGCCAGGGGGCTTAACAATGAGCAGTTCTTC
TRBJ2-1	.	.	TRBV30	CAWGLTHNEQFF	TGTGCCTGGGGGCTAACTCACAATGAGCAGTTCTTC
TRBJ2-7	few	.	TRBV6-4	CASSDSQFSRYEQYF	TGTGCCAGCAGTGACTCGCAATTTAGCCGTTACGAGCAGTACTTC
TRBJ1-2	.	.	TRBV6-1	CASRPDSNYGYTF	TGTGCCAGCAGACCTGACAGCAACTATGGCTACACCTTC
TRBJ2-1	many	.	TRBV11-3	CASSLDRNEQFF	TGTGCCAGCAGCTTAGATAGAAATGAGCAGTTCTTC
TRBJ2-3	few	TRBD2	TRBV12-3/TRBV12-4	CASRTGTKIDTQYF	TGTGCCAGCAGAACCGGGACTAAAATAGATACGCAGTATTTT
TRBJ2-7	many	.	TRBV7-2	CASSSLPGLLSYEQYF	TGTGCCAGCAGCTCCCTGCCGGGACTCCTCTCCTACGAGCAGTACTTC
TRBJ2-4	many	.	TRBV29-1	CSVGDGGLAKNIQYF	TGCAGCGTTGGTGACGGGGGGCTAGCCAAAAACATTCAGTACTTC
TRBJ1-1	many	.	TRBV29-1	CSVERGRGNTEAFF	TGCAGCGTTGAAAGGGGCAGGGGGAACACTGAAGCTTTCTTT
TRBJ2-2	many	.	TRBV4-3	CASSQDLVSRTGELFF	TGCGCCAGCAGCCAAGATCTTGTGTCGCGCACCGGGGAGCTGTTTTTT
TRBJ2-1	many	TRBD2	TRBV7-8	CASSHSGSSYNEQFF	TGTGCCAGCAGCCACAGCGGGAGCTCCTACAATGAGCAGTTCTTC
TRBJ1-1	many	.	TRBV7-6	CASSLKGGGNTEAFF	TGTGCCAGCAGCTTAAAGGGCGGAGGGAACACTGAAGCTTTCTTT
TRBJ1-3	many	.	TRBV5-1	CASSETEQRSGNTIYF	TGCGCCAGCAGCGAGACAGAACAACGCTCTGGAAACACCATATATTTT
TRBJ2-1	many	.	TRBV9	CASSVEGERYNEQFF	TGTGCCAGCAGCGTAGAAGGGGAGCGTTACAATGAGCAGTTCTTC
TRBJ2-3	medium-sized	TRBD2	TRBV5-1	CASSFITSGGGTDTQYF	TGCGCCAGCAGCTTTATCACTAGCGGTGGGGGCACAGATACGCAGTATTTT
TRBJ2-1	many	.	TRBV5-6	CASSSANEQFF	TGTGCCAGCAGCTCCGCCAATGAGCAGTTCTTC
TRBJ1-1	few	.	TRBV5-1	CASSLGPSGEGPAFF	TGCGCCAGCAGCTTGGGTCCTAGCGGGGAGGGGCCAGCTTTCTTT
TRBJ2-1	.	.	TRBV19	CASPALFDEQFF	TGTGCCAGTCCCGCCCTGTTCGATGAGCAGTTCTTC
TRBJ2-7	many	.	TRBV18	CASGKESNSLREMNF	TGTGCCAGCGGTAAGGAGTCTAATTCCCTACGAGAGATGAACTTC
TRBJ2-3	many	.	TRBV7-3	CASSLRPEGATDTQYF	TGTGCCAGCAGCTTAAGGCCGGAGGGCGCGACAGATACGCAGTATTTT
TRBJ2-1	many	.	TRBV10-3	CAISGAVNEQFF	TGTGCCATCTCAGGAGCCGTCAATGAGCAGTTCTTC
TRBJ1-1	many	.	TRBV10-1	CASSLATTEAFF	TGCGCCAGCAGTCTGGCGACCACTGAAGCTTTCTTT
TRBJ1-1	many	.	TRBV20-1	CSARALGVANTEAFF	TGCAGTGCTAGAGCCTTGGGGGTGGCGAACACTGAAGCTTTCTTT
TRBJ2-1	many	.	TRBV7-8	CASSLAGPSYNEQFF	TGTGCCAGCAGCTTGGCCGGGCCTTCCTACAATGAGCAGTTCTTC